A selection of T cell receptor beta chains follows, all from one sample in a study of identical twins. TCRdb ran MiXCR on the 5' RACE reads and lists one entry per CDR3 protein. The profile covers 700,000 to 950,000 distinct CDR3 sequences, with around an eighth appearing a single time and 1.5% to 2% taken by the ten largest. A further study also used this sample, focusing on yellow fever vaccine responses in identical twins.

Material for sequencing was PBMCs. These TCRs come from a young woman in good health. Both conserved end residues are part of each CDR3. Size is stated for part of the rows, as once, few or many counts, or as a class when the clone is expanded.

v_call: TRBV7-9
cdr3_length: 14
clone_size: many
j_call: TRBJ2-7
cdr3_aa: CASSKDRVPYEQYF

v_call: TRBV3-1
cdr3_length: 15
clone_size: many
j_call: TRBJ2-7
cdr3_aa: CASSLSNRPTYEQYF

v_call: TRBV6-1
cdr3_length: 13
clone_size: many
j_call: TRBJ1-1
cdr3_aa: CASTPSTGLEAFF

v_call: TRBV7-2
cdr3_length: 14
clone_size: NA
j_call: TRBJ2-7
cdr3_aa: CASSSPGLSYEQYF

v_call: TRBV7-6
cdr3_length: 17
clone_size: few
j_call: TRBJ1-1
cdr3_aa: CASSPTGTPEPNTEAFF

v_call: TRBV12-3/TRBV12-4
cdr3_length: 16
clone_size: NA
j_call: TRBJ2-1
cdr3_aa: CASSSLLGGGDNEQFF

v_call: TRBV29-1
cdr3_length: 10
clone_size: many
j_call: TRBJ2-5
cdr3_aa: CSGGQETQYF

v_call: TRBV4-1
cdr3_length: 14
clone_size: many
j_call: TRBJ1-1
cdr3_aa: CASSQGTENTEAFF

v_call: TRBV5-1
cdr3_length: 16
clone_size: many
j_call: TRBJ1-4
cdr3_aa: CASSYDRSATNEKLFF

v_call: TRBV5-6
cdr3_length: 12
clone_size: few
j_call: TRBJ1-5
cdr3_aa: CASNRGNQPQHF

v_call: TRBV2
cdr3_length: 13
clone_size: many
j_call: TRBJ1-2
cdr3_aa: CASSGWSGYGYTF

v_call: TRBV7-8
cdr3_length: 14
clone_size: few
j_call: TRBJ2-6
cdr3_aa: CASSLSAGANVLTF

v_call: TRBV6-2/TRBV6-3
cdr3_length: 21
clone_size: few
j_call: TRBJ2-5
cdr3_aa: CASSSRRGTSGGALGQETQYF

v_call: TRBV6-5
cdr3_length: 16
clone_size: few
j_call: TRBJ1-6
cdr3_aa: CASSYRDGGGGSPLHF

v_call: TRBV6-4
cdr3_length: 14
clone_size: many
j_call: TRBJ2-3
cdr3_aa: CASSEGGPPDTQYF

v_call: TRBV5-1
cdr3_length: 17
clone_size: many
j_call: TRBJ2-5
cdr3_aa: CASSSWTSGGGQETQYF

v_call: TRBV10-3
cdr3_length: 19
clone_size: NA
j_call: TRBJ2-6
cdr3_aa: CAISEDRGPPSSGANVLTF

v_call: TRBV11-2
cdr3_length: 16
clone_size: NA
j_call: TRBJ2-7
cdr3_aa: CASSFTSGSYSYEQYF

v_call: TRBV5-1
cdr3_length: 14
clone_size: NA
j_call: TRBJ1-1
cdr3_aa: CASSSRQGHTEAFF

v_call: TRBV12-3/TRBV12-4
cdr3_length: 14
clone_size: many
j_call: TRBJ2-5
cdr3_aa: CASSPTGSGETQYF

v_call: TRBV20-1
cdr3_length: 13
clone_size: few
j_call: TRBJ2-3
cdr3_aa: CSVRTSGTDTQYF

v_call: TRBV20-1
cdr3_length: 15
clone_size: NA
j_call: TRBJ2-1
cdr3_aa: CSARFGGLAWNEQFF

v_call: TRBV5-1
cdr3_length: 15
clone_size: many
j_call: TRBJ2-7
cdr3_aa: CASSSQGILSYEQYF

v_call: TRBV25-1
cdr3_length: 14
clone_size: many
j_call: TRBJ1-1
cdr3_aa: CASSEYPVNTEAFF

v_call: TRBV20-1
cdr3_length: 14
clone_size: few
j_call: TRBJ1-5
cdr3_aa: CSARDPGGNQPQHF

v_call: TRBV5-1
cdr3_length: 16
clone_size: NA
j_call: TRBJ2-5
cdr3_aa: CASSLGYLRGPETQYF

v_call: TRBV11-2
cdr3_length: 16
clone_size: NA
j_call: TRBJ2-7
cdr3_aa: CASSLEPDRGVDEQYF

v_call: TRBV28
cdr3_length: 16
clone_size: NA
j_call: TRBJ2-2
cdr3_aa: CASSKGQSHYTGELFF

v_call: TRBV4-1
cdr3_length: 17
clone_size: few
j_call: TRBJ2-6
cdr3_aa: CASSQVDGGSGANVLTF

v_call: TRBV20-1
cdr3_length: 13
clone_size: NA
j_call: TRBJ1-2
cdr3_aa: CSANRGLRYGYTF

v_call: TRBV18
cdr3_length: 16
clone_size: NA
j_call: TRBJ2-1
cdr3_aa: CASSNWTSGCANEQFF

v_call: TRBV5-1
cdr3_length: 18
clone_size: few
j_call: TRBJ1-5
cdr3_aa: CASSLARVHGYSNQPQHF

v_call: TRBV15
cdr3_length: 22
clone_size: few
j_call: TRBJ2-1
cdr3_aa: CATSLRGTSVTPRGGENNEQFF

v_call: TRBV4-1
cdr3_length: 15
clone_size: once
j_call: TRBJ2-1
cdr3_aa: CASSQVGMGKGEQFF

v_call: TRBV12-3/TRBV12-4
cdr3_length: 15
clone_size: few
j_call: TRBJ1-4
cdr3_aa: CASREGALTNEKLFF

v_call: TRBV4-1
cdr3_length: 15
clone_size: few
j_call: TRBJ2-1
cdr3_aa: CASNQGGGAGNEQFF

v_call: TRBV2
cdr3_length: 11
clone_size: few
j_call: TRBJ1-2
cdr3_aa: CASSEAYGYTF